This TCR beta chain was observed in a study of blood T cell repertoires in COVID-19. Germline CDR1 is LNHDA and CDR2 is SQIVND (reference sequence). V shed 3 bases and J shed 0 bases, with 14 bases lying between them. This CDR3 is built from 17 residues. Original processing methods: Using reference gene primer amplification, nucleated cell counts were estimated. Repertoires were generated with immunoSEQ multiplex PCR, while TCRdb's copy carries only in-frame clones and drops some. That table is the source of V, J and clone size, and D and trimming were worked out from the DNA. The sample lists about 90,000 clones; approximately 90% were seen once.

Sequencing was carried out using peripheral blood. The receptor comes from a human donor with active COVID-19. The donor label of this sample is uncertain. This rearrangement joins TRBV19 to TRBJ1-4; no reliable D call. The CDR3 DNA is TGTGCCAGTAGTATGCCCCGGAGGCTTGCAACTAATGAAAAACTGTTTTTT. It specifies CASSMPRRLATNEKLFF.